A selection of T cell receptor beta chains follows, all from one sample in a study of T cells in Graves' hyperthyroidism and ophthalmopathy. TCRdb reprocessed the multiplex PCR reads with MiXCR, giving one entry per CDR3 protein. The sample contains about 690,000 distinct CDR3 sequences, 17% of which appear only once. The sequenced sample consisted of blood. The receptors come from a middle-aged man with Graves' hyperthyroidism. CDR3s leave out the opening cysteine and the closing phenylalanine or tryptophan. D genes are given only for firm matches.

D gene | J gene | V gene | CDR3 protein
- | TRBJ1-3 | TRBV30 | AWSGSGNTIY
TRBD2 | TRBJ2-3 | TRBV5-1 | ASSFASGTTDTQY
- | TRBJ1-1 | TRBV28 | ATHSETEAF
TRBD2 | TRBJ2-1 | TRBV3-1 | ASSQAGSGRRNEQF
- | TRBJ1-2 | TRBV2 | ASSEAQVVAGYT
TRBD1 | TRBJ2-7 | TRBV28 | ASNHPGTGGSYEQY
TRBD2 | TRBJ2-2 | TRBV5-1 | ASSLELATNTGELF
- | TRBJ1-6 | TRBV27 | ASRWLGGGNSPLH
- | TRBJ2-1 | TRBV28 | ASSLPRGNEQF
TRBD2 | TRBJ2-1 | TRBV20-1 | SARAPGLGVNEQF
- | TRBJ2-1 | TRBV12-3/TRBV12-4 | ASNEPGTENNEQF
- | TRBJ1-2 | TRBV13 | ASSSTLDYGYT
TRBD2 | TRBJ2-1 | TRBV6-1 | ASSPAGKSYNEQF
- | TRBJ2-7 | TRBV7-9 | ASSPEFGTYEQY
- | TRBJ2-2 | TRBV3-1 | ASSQSGELF
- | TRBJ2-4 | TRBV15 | ATSSPRLGRAKNIQY
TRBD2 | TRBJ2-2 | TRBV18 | ASSPPMLAGVTGELF
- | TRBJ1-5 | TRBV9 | ASSVGQGRVVNQPEH
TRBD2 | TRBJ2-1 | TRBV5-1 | ASSLGLAGGGGNEQF